The 26 T cell receptor beta chains reported below all come from one sample, sequenced in a study of cytomegalovirus exposure and HLA in healthy donors. Measured with immunoSEQ multiplex PCR; TCRdb has only the in-frame clones, and not every one. This table holds around 190,000 clones, 85% found once. The sequenced sample consisted of PBMCs. These TCRs come from a man younger than 35 in good health and CMV-seropositive.

Only one count was recorded for this clone. The genes are TRBV28 and TRBJ2-3; possible D gene TRBD1, 6 bases. Germline CDR1 MDHEN, CDR2 SYDVKM. This CDR3 region has 13 residues. Trimming removed 6 bases from V and 3 bases from J, with 10 bases in between. The CDR3, as DNA: TGTGCCAGCAGCCAAACAGGGACAGATACGCAGTATTTT. It yields the protein CASSQTGTDTQYF.

CDR3 sequence reads: CASSFPGQYSYEQYF. CDR3 nucleotides: TGTGCCAGCAGTTTCCCGGGACAGTACTCCTACGAGCAGTACTTC. The chain links TRBV28 to TRBJ2-7; TRBD1 agrees at 7 bases. CDR1 and CDR2 from the germline V gene are MDHEN and SYDVKM. V dropped 3 bases and J dropped 0; count of bases not matched to a gene: 5. There are 15 residues in the CDR3.

The V gene is TRBV10-3, the J gene TRBJ2-7; TRBD1 aligns across 8 bases. V dropped 6 bases and J dropped 0; count of bases not matched to a gene: 4. Germline CDR1 ENHRY, CDR2 SYGVKD. This CDR3 is 14 amino acids long. The CDR3 is CAISPGTGSYEQYF. The DNA for the CDR3 is TGTGCCATCAGCCCCGGGACAGGCTCCTACGAGCAGTACTTC.

This chain uses TRBV6-5 with TRBJ2-7, with TRBD2 as a possible D gene (7 bases). V gave up 2 bases and J gave up 6 bases, with 14 bases separating them. The CDR3 contains 14 residues. Per the germline V gene, CDR1 is MNHEY and CDR2 is SVGAGI. The CDR3 is CASSYGRGQVEQYF. DNA for the CDR3: TGTGCCAGCAGTTACGGGCGGGGGCAAGTCGAGCAGTACTTC.

This sequence joins TRBV4-1 and TRBJ1-5, with 7 bases aligning to TRBD1. Germline V gene sequence: CDR1 MGHRA, CDR2 YSYEKL. Trimming at V came to 2 bases and at J to 4 bases, leaving 8 bases not matched to a gene. The CDR3 length is 16 residues. CDR3 DNA: TGCGCCAGCAGCCAAACGGACAGGTCTGTGAATCAGCCCCAGCATTTT. Amino acid sequence: CASSQTDRSVNQPQHF.

The V and J genes are TRBV18 and TRBJ2-3; tentatively, D is TRBD1 (6 bases). The V end lost 5 bases, the J end lost 4 bases, and 19 bases lay between the germline ends. The germline CDR1 and CDR2 sequences are KGHSH and LQKENI. This CDR3 is built from 16 residues. CDR3 in amino acids: CASSIGQIEPSDTQYF. In DNA form, the CDR3 reads TGTGCCAGCTCAATCGGACAGATAGAACCGTCAGATACGCAGTATTTT.

This clone was detected a few times. The chain uses TRBV19 and TRBJ2-5; maybe TRBD2 (5 bases). Germline-derived CDR1 and CDR2 are LNHDA and SQIVND (reference sequence). The length of the CDR3 is 13 residues. The V end was cut by 10 bases, the J end by 3 bases, with 15 bases between. The CDR3 DNA reads as TGTGCCACACTAGGGAACGGTAAAGAGACCCAGTACTTC. Translating it yields CATLGNGKETQYF.

The gene calls are TRBV28 and TRBJ1-1; 9 bases align to TRBD1. The CDR3 spans 14 residues. The ends lost 5 bases at V and 4 bases at J; junction bases unmatched: 5. Germline loops: CDR1 MDHEN, CDR2 SYDVKM. CDR3 bases: TGTGCCAGCAGTAAAACAGGGGGCATCACTGAAGCTTTCTTT. It translates to CASSKTGGITEAFF.

The V call is TRBV6-5, the J call TRBJ1-2, with TRBD1 matching over 8 bases. The CDR3 extends over 15 amino acids. The germline V gene has CDR1 MNHEY and CDR2 SVGAGI. J gave up 6 bases and V 0 bases, and 6 bases lay outside the gene matches. CDR3 sequence: CASSYSTGVLDGYTF. The CDR3 DNA reads TGTGCCAGCAGTTACTCGACAGGGGTTTTAGATGGCTACACCTTC.

The chain couples TRBV28 to TRBJ1-5, with D perhaps TRBD1 (5 bases). The CDR3 sequence is 15 residues long. Trimming removed 3 bases from V and 4 bases from J, with 13 bases in between. The germline V gene has CDR1 MDHEN and CDR2 SYDVKM. The CDR3 reads CASSLAGLRNQPQHF. CDR3 nucleotide sequence: TGTGCCAGCAGTTTGGCGGGGCTTAGAAATCAGCCCCAGCATTTT.

V is TRBV10-1 and J is TRBJ1-3; 9 nucleotides align to TRBD1. Trimming at V came to 6 bases and at J to 3 bases, leaving 12 bases not matched to a gene. CDR1 WNHNN and CDR2 SYGVQD come from the germline V gene (reference sequence). This CDR3 is 17 amino acids long. CDR3 nucleotide sequence: TGCGCCAGCAGACGCCGACAGGGGGACGTCGGTGGAAACACCATATATTTT. It is translated as CASRRRQGDVGGNTIYF.

The J gene is TRBJ2-7, the V gene TRBV6-5; TRBD1 matches 9 bases. The CDR3 extends over 15 amino acids. V shed 6 bases and J 2 bases; nucleotides not matched to a gene: 8. Germline V gene sequence: CDR1 MNHEY, CDR2 SVGAGI. The CDR3 is CASRTPGQGTYEQYF. Here the CDR3 DNA reads TGTGCCAGCAGAACACCGGGACAGGGTACCTACGAGCAGTACTTC.

This chain connects TRBV9 to TRBJ2-3; 12 nucleotides match TRBD2. The CDR3 consists of 16 residues. Germline V gene data show CDR1 as SGDLS and CDR2 as YYNGEE. Unmatched junction bases numbered 5, after V lost 0 bases and J lost 6 bases. The CDR3 loop reads CASSVGTSGVQDTQYF. Written as DNA, the CDR3 is TGTGCCAGCAGCGTAGGGACTAGCGGGGTTCAGGATACGCAGTATTTT.

CDR3 residues: CASTEGGPYSNQPQHF. CDR3 sequence (DNA): TGTGCCAGCACCGAGGGTGGTCCCTATAGCAATCAGCCCCAGCATTTT. The chain carries TRBV28 and TRBJ1-5; D is unresolved. Trimming removed 7 bases at V and 0 bases at J, with 16 bases between. CDR1 and CDR2 from the germline V gene are MDHEN and SYDVKM. The CDR3 runs to 16 residues.

The chain is built from TRBV27 and TRBJ1-1; D is unclear. Germline V gene data show CDR1 as MNHEY and CDR2 as SMNVEV (reference sequence). CDR3 length: 14 amino acids. Trimming shortened V by 6 bases and J by 4 bases, and 15 bases separated the two germline ends. Written as DNA, the CDR3 is TGTGCCAGCAGCTTAGTGCTCGGGATCACTGAAGCTTTCTTT. Translated, it gives CASSLVLGITEAFF.

The chain uses TRBV30 and TRBJ1-2; TRBD1 aligns across 9 bases. CDR3 size: 18 residues. The ends lost 4 bases at V and 7 bases at J; junction bases unmatched: 22. Germline CDR1 reads GTSNPN; CDR2 reads SVGIG (reference sequence). The CDR3 DNA follows: TGTGCCTGGAAAAGAGAAGTTATGCCACGGACAGGGGATGGTGGCTACACCTTC. It encodes CAWKREVMPRTGDGGYTF.

The CDR3 sequence is CASREASGSPAGEQFF. DNA of the CDR3: TGTGCCAGCAGGGAGGCTAGCGGGAGCCCGGCGGGTGAGCAGTTCTTC. The V and J genes are TRBV2 and TRBJ2-1, with 10 positions matching TRBD2. This CDR3 has 16 amino acids. Per germline, CDR1 SNHLY and CDR2 FYNNEI. V trimming: 6 bases; J trimming: 9 bases; junction bases outside the gene matches: 14.

The V and J genes are TRBV6-5 and TRBJ1-1; D remains ambiguous. This CDR3 is built from 12 residues. V shed 4 bases and J shed 1 base, with 4 bases lying between them. The germline CDR1 and CDR2 sequences are MNHEY and SVGAGI. This CDR3 is CASSSGNTEAFF. In nucleotides, the CDR3 is TGTGCCAGCAGTTCCGGGAACACTGAAGCTTTCTTT.

The rearrangement joins TRBV7-9 to TRBJ2-6; perhaps TRBD1 as D (5 bases). CDR3 length equals 15 residues. Germline values: CDR1 SEHNR, CDR2 FQNEAQ (reference sequence). The V and J ends lost 1 base and 4 bases respectively, with 8 bases between them. Here the CDR3 DNA reads TGTGCCAGCAGCTTAGAGGGGCTAGGGGCCAACGTCCTGACTTTC. It encodes CASSLEGLGANVLTF.

This chain joins TRBV7-2 and TRBJ1-2; D unresolved. This CDR3 has 14 residues. V shed 1 base and J shed 4 bases, with 10 bases lying between them. Germline V gene lookup returns CDR1 SGHTA and CDR2 FQGNSA. The CDR3 bases are TGTGCCAGCAGCTTAGGTTACAGCCCCTATGGCTACACCTTC. This sequence encodes CASSLGYSPYGYTF. The full variable domain, completed using reference TRBV7-2 and TRBJ1-2, is GAGVSQSPSNKVTEKGKDVELRCDPISGHTALYWYRQSLGQGLEFLIYFQGNSAPDKSGLPSDRFSAERTGGSVSTLTIQRTQQEDSAVYLCASSLGYSPYGYTFGSGTRLTVV.

The chain employs TRBV11-3 and TRBJ2-7; D may be TRBD1 (5 bases). The germline V gene encodes CDR1 SGHNT and CDR2 YENEEA. CDR3 length: 17 residues. V lost 1 base to trimming and J lost 0 bases, with 16 bases between them. The CDR3 DNA reads TGTGCCAGCAGCTTAGTATCCCGCCCCGACAGCTCCTACGAGCAGTACTTC. Translated, it gives CASSLVSRPDSSYEQYF.

This chain connects TRBV28 to TRBJ1-2, with D possibly matching TRBD1 (5 bases). The CDR3 is made up of 15 amino acids. Germline V gene sequence: CDR1 MDHEN, CDR2 SYDVKM. The germline V and J ends were trimmed by 5 bases and 2 bases, with 15 bases remaining between them. Here the CDR3 DNA reads TGTGCCAGCAGTGCCCTGGGAGGGGCGAACTATGGCTACACCTTC. Protein: CASSALGGANYGYTF.

The V call is TRBV5-1, the J call TRBJ2-7; 8 positions match TRBD1. CDR3 size: 14 residues. In germline, CDR1 is SGHRS, CDR2 YFSETQ. Unmatched junction bases numbered 7, after V lost 7 bases and J lost 1 base. CDR3 region: CASHPDRDSYEQYF. The CDR3 DNA sequence: TGCGCCAGCCACCCGGACAGGGATTCCTACGAGCAGTACTTC.

This chain joins TRBV5-6 and TRBJ2-7, with 10 bases identical to TRBD2. Trimming took 5 bases from V and 1 from J; bases not matched to a gene: 3. Germline V gene lookup returns CDR1 SGHDT and CDR2 YYEEEE. The CDR3 runs 14 residues. The CDR3 nucleotides read TGTGCCAGCAGTTCGGGACTAGCGTCCTACGAGCAGTACTTC. This gives the protein CASSSGLASYEQYF.

The rearrangement joins TRBV6-6 to TRBJ2-7, with TRBD2 matching over 10 bases. CDR3 length equals 14 residues. Looked up from germline, CDR1 is MNHNY and CDR2 is SVGAGI (reference sequence). The junction had 7 bases not matched to a gene; V was cut back by 8 bases and J by 3 bases. The CDR3 reads CASLAGGQYYEQYF. The CDR3 region has the DNA TGTGCCAGCTTAGCGGGAGGCCAGTACTACGAGCAGTACTTC.

This clone came up once. V usage is TRBV5-4 and J usage is TRBJ1-1; D uncertain. Germline loops: CDR1 SGHNT, CDR2 YYREEE (reference sequence). Trimming left V 4 bases short and J 8 bases short, with 15 bases between. The CDR3 sequence is 13 residues long. CDR3 loop: CASSLGQPQEAFF. CDR3 DNA: TGTGCCAGCAGCCTCGGCCAGCCACAGGAAGCTTTCTTT.